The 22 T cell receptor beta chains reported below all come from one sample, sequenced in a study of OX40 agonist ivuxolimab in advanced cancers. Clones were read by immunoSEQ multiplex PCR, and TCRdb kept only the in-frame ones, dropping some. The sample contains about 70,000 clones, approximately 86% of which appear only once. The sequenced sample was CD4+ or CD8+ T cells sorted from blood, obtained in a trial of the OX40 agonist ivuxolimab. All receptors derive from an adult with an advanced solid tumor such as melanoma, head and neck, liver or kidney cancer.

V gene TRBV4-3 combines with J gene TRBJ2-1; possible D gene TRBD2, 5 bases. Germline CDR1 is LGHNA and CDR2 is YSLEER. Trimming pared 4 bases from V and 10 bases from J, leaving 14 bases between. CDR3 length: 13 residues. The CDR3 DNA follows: TGCGCCAGCAGCCTTTGGACTCTTGACGAGCAGTTCTTC. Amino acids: CASSLWTLDEQFF.

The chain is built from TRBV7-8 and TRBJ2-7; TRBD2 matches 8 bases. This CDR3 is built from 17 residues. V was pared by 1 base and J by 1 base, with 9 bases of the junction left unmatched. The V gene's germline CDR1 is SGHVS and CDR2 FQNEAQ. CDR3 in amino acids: CASSLVPSGGPSYEQYF. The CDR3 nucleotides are TGTGCCAGCAGCTTAGTCCCGAGCGGGGGACCGTCCTACGAGCAGTACTTC.

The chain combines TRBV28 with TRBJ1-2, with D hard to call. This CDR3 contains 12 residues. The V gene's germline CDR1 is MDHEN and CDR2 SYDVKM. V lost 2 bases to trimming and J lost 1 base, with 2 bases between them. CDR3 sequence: CASSLNNYGYTF. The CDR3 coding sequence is TGTGCCAGCAGTTTAAATAACTATGGCTACACCTTC.

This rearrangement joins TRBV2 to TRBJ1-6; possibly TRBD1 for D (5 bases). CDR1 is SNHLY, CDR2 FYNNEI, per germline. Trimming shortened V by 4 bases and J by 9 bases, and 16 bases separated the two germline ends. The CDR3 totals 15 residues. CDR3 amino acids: CASSAGPMGVSPLHF. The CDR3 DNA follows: TGTGCCAGCAGTGCGGGTCCCATGGGGGTTTCACCCCTCCACTTT.

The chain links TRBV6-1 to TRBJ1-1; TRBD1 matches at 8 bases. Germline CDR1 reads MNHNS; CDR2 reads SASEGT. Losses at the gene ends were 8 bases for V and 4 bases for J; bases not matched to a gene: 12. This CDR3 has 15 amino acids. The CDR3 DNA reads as TGTGCCAGCCACAAGATCAGGGGGCTAGGCACTGAAGCTTTCTTT. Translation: CASHKIRGLGTEAFF.

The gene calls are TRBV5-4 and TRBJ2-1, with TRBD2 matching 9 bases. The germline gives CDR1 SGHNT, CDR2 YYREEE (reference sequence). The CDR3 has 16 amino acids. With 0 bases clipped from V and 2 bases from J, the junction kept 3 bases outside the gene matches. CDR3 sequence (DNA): TGTGCCAGCAGCTTGGCCAGCGGGAGGACCTACAATGAGCAGTTCTTC. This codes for CASSLASGRTYNEQFF.

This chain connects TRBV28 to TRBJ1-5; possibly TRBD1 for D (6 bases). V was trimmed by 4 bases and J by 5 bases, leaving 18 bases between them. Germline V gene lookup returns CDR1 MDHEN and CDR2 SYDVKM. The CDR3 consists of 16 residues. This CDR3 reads CASSSTQGLHHQPQHF. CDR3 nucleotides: TGTGCCAGCAGTTCCACACAGGGTTTGCATCATCAGCCCCAGCATTTT.

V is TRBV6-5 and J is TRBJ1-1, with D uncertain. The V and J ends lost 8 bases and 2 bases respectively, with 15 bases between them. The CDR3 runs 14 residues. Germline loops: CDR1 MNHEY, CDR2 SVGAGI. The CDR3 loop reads CASALKGFNTEAFF. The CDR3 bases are TGTGCCAGCGCCCTTAAAGGGTTTAACACTGAAGCTTTCTTT.

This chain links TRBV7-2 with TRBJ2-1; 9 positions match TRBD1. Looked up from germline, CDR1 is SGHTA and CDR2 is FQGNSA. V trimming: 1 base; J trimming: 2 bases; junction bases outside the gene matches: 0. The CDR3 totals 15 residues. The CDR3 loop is CASSLGQGAYNEQFF. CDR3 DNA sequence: TGTGCCAGCAGCTTAGGACAGGGGGCCTACAATGAGCAGTTCTTC.

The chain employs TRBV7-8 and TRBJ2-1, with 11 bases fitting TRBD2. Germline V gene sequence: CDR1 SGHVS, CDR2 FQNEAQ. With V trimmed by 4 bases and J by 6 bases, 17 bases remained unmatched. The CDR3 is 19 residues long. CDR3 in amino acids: CASSSRLAGGHQYINEQFF. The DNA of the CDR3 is TGTGCCAGCAGCTCTCGTCTAGCGGGAGGCCATCAATATATCAATGAGCAGTTCTTC.

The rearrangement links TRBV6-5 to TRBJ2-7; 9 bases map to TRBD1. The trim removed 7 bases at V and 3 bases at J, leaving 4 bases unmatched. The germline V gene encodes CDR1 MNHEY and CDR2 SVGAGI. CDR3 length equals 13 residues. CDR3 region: CASIGTGRYEQYF. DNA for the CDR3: TGTGCCAGCATAGGGACAGGGCGCTACGAGCAGTACTTC.

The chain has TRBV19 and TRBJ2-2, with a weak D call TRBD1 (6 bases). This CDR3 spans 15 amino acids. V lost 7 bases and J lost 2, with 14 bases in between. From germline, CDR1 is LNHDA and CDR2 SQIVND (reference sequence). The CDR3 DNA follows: TGTGCCAGTAAGGGTTTACAGGGCAACACCGGGGAGCTGTTTTTT. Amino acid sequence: CASKGLQGNTGELFF.

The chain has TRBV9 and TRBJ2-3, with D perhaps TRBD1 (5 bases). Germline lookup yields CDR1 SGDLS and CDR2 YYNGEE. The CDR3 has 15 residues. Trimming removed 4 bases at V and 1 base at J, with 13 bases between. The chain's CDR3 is CASSKMGQGTDTQYF. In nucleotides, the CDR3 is TGTGCCAGCAGCAAAATGGGGCAGGGCACAGATACGCAGTATTTT.

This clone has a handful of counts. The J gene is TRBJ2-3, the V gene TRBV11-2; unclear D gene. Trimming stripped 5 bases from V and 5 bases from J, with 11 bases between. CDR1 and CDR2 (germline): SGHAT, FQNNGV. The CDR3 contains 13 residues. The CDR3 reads CASSPNIKDTQYF. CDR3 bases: TGTGCCAGCAGCCCCAACATAAAAGATACGCAGTATTTT.

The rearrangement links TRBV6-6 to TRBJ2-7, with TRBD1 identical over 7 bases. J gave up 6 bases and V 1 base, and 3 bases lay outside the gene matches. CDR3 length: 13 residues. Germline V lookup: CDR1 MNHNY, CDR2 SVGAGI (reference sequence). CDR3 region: CASSYLSGGEQYF. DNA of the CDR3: TGTGCCAGCAGTTACTTATCAGGGGGCGAGCAGTACTTC.

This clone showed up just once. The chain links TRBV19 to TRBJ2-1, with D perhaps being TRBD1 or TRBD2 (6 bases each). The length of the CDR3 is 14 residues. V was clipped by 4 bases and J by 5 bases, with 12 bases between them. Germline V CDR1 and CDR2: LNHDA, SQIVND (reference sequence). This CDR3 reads CASSTGASDNEQFF. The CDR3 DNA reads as TGTGCCAGTAGTACGGGGGCATCGGACAATGAGCAGTTCTTC.

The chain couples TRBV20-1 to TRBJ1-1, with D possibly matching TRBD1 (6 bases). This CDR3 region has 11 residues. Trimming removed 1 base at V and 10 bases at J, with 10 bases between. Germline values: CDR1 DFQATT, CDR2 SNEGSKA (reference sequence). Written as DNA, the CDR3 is TGCAGTGCTAGAGGGACAGCAACAGCTTTCTTT. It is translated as CSARGTATAFF.

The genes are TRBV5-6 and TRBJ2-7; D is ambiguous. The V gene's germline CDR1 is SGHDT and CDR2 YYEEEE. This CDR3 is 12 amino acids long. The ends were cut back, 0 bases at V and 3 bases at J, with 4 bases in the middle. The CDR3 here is CASSLGGYEQYF. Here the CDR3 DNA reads TGTGCCAGCAGCTTGGGGGGCTACGAGCAGTACTTC.

The CDR3 DNA reads TGTGCCAGCAGTTTACTGGGGGTCACGGCAGATACGCAGTATTTT. This translates into CASSLLGVTADTQYF. The chain is built from TRBV28 and TRBJ2-3; D assignment may be TRBD1 or TRBD2 (5 bases each). Germline V gene data show CDR1 as MDHEN and CDR2 as SYDVKM. The V end lost 2 bases, the J end lost 4 bases, and 13 bases lay between the germline ends. CDR3 length: 15 amino acids. Full variable domain (missing parts from reference TRBV28 and TRBJ2-3): DVKVTQSSRYLVKRTGEKVFLECVQDMDHENMFWYRQDPGLGLRLIYFSYDVKMKEKGDIPEGYSVSREKKERFSLILESASTNQTSMYLCASSLLGVTADTQYFGPGTRLTVL.

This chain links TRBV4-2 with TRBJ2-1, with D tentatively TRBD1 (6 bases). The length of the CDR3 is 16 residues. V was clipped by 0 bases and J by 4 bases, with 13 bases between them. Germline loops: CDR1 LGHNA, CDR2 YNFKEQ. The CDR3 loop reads CASSQDRNQGYNEQFF. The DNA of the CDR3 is TGTGCCAGCAGCCAAGATAGGAACCAGGGGTACAATGAGCAGTTCTTC.

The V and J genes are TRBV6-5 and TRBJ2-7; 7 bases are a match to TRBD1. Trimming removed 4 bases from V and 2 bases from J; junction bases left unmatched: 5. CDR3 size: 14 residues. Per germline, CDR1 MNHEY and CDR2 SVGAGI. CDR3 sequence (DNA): TGTGCCAGCAGTTCCCCGGGACAGACCTACGAGCAGTACTTC. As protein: CASSSPGQTYEQYF.

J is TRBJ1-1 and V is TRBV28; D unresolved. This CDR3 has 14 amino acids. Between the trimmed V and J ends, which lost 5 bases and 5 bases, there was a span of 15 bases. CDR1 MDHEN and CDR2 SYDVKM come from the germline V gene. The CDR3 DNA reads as TGTGCCAGCAGTGCGGGTTCCACGGGGACTGAAGCTTTCTTT. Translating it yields CASSAGSTGTEAFF.